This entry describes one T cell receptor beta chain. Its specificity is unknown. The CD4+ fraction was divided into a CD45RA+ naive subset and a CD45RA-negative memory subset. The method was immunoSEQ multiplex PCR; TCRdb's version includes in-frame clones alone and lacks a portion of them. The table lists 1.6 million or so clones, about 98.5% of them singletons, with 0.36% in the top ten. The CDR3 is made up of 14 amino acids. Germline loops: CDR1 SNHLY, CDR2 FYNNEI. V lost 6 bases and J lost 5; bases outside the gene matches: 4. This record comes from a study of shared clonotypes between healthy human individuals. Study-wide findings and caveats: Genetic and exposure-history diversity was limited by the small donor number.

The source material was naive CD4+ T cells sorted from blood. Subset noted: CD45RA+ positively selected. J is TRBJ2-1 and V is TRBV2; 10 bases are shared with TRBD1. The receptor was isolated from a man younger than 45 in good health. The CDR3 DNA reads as TGTGCCAGCAGGTGGGGGACAGGGGACAATGAGCAGTTCTTC. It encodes CASRWGTGDNEQFF.